Following are 10 T cell receptor beta chains from one sample sequenced in a study of blood T cell repertoires in COVID-19. Repertoires were generated with immunoSEQ multiplex PCR, while TCRdb's copy carries only in-frame clones and drops some. In the table there are more than 50,000 clones, 74% of which are singletons. The sample taken for sequencing was peripheral blood. All receptors come from a woman older than 75 with acute or convalescent COVID-19.

The chain employs TRBV29-1 and TRBJ2-3; 8 positions agree with TRBD1. V dropped 8 bases and J dropped 11; count of bases not matched to a gene: 9. The CDR3 is made up of 11 amino acids. Per germline, CDR1 SQVTM and CDR2 ANQGSEA. Here the CDR3 reads CSTQGAEVQYF. CDR3 in DNA: TGCAGCACCCAGGGGGCAGAAGTGCAGTATTTT.

This clone occurred many times. CDR3 loop: CASRGREFNTHEQFF. The CDR3, as DNA: TGTGCCAGCAGGGGGCGGGAGTTCAACACCCATGAGCAGTTCTTC. The rearrangement links TRBV6-6 to TRBJ2-1; 7 nucleotides line up with TRBD2. The CDR3 totals 15 residues. CDR1 and CDR2 from the germline V gene are MNHNY and SVGAGI (reference sequence). J was trimmed by 8 bases and V by 6 bases; bases with no gene match: 13.

The table lists this clone with a few counts. This chain uses TRBV28 with TRBJ2-5; TRBD1 matches at 9 bases. V lost 2 bases to trimming and J lost 2 bases; unmatched junction nucleotides: 6. The CDR3 loop spans 16 amino acids. The germline gives CDR1 MDHEN, CDR2 SYDVKM. The CDR3 here is CASSLGGQGPQETQYF. The CDR3 DNA reads TGTGCCAGCAGTTTAGGAGGACAGGGGCCTCAAGAGACCCAGTACTTC.

The J gene is TRBJ1-5, the V gene TRBV19, with 8 bases lining up with TRBD1. CDR3 length equals 14 residues. Looked up from germline, CDR1 is LNHDA and CDR2 is SQIVND (reference sequence). With V trimmed by 4 bases and J by 7 bases, 6 bases remained unmatched. CDR3 coding DNA: TGTGCCAGTAGTAGGGACAGGAATAAACAGCCCCAGCATTTT. Protein product: CASSRDRNKQPQHF.

J is TRBJ2-3 and V is TRBV7-2, with 15 positions matching TRBD2. The CDR3 has 18 amino acids. Per the germline V gene, CDR1 is SGHTA and CDR2 is FQGNSA. Germline trimming cut 5 bases from V and 9 bases from J; bases unmatched to any gene: 15. CDR3 residues: CASSTGLAGGPVRYTQYF. CDR3 bases: TGTGCCAGCAGCACCGGACTAGCGGGAGGGCCTGTCAGATACACGCAGTATTTT.

The chain is built from TRBV30 and TRBJ2-4, with D possibly TRBD2 on 6 matching bases. V was pared by 4 bases and J by 3 bases, with 16 bases between. There are 15 residues in the CDR3. Germline V gene lookup returns CDR1 GTSNPN and CDR2 SVGIG (reference sequence). CDR3 protein: CAWTLSGWDKNIQYF. The CDR3 DNA reads TGTGCCTGGACATTAAGCGGGTGGGACAAAAACATTCAGTACTTC.

The V and J genes are TRBV12-5 and TRBJ1-1; D remains ambiguous. Trimming stripped 6 bases from V and 1 base from J, with 12 bases between. CDR1 and CDR2 from the germline V gene are LGHNT and FRNRAP. This CDR3 has 14 amino acids. As DNA, the CDR3 is TGTGCTAGTGGACAATTTGCCAGGAACACTGAAGCTTTCTTT. It is translated as CASGQFARNTEAFF.

This clone appeared a single time. J is TRBJ2-1 and V is TRBV19; 9 bases agree with TRBD2. Germline assignment: CDR1 LNHDA and CDR2 SQIVND (reference sequence). The trim removed 1 base at V and 7 bases at J, leaving 8 bases unmatched. The CDR3 totals 16 residues. CDR3 in DNA: TGTGCCAGTAGTATAGTTGGCGGGAGGGGCCCGAATGAGCAGTTCTTC. Protein: CASSIVGGRGPNEQFF.

This clone was counted a single time. The chain has TRBV3-1 (or the pseudogene TRBV3-2) and TRBJ1-2; D is uncertain. Per germline, CDR1 LGHDT and CDR2 YNNKEL (reference sequence). This CDR3 has 13 amino acids. Trimming pared 1 base from V and 8 bases from J, leaving 11 bases between. The CDR3 loop is CASSQGRAGGYTF. The CDR3, as DNA: TGTGCCAGCAGCCAAGGTAGGGCGGGGGGCTACACCTTC.

This clone was found many times. The chain carries TRBV6-1 and TRBJ2-1; D is undetermined. Between the trimmed V and J ends, which lost 1 base and 0 bases, there was a span of 19 bases. Germline CDR1 reads MNHNS; CDR2 reads SASEGT. This CDR3 spans 19 amino acids. CDR3 loop: CASSEGLRPTTLSYNEQFF. In DNA form, the CDR3 reads TGTGCCAGCAGTGAAGGATTGCGGCCAACCACCCTCTCCTACAATGAGCAGTTCTTC.